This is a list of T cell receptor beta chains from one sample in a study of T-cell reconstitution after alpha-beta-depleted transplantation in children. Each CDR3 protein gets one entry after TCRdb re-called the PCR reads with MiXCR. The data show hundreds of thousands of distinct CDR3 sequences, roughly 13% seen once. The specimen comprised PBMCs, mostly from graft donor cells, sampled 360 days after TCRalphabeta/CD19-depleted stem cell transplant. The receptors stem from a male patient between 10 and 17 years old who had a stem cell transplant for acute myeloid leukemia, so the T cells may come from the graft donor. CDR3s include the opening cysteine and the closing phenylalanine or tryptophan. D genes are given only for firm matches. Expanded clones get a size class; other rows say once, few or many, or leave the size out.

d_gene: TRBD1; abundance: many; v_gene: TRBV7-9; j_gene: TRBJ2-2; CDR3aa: CASSLGTAYTGELFF; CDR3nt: TGTGCCAGCAGCCTCGGGACAGCCTACACCGGGGAGCTGTTTTTT
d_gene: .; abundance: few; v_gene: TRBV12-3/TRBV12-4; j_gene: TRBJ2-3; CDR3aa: CASSWASRAGDTQYF; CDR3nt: TGTGCCAGCAGTTGGGCTAGCCGGGCTGGAGATACGCAGTATTTT
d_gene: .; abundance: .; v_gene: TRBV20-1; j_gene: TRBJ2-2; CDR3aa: CSAIPIAAGELFF; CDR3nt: TGCAGTGCCATCCCGATAGCGGCCGGGGAGCTGTTTTTT
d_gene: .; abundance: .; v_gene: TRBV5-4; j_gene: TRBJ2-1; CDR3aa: CASSQGGDAYNEQFF; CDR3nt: TGTGCCAGCAGTCAAGGGGGAGATGCCTACAATGAGCAGTTCTTC
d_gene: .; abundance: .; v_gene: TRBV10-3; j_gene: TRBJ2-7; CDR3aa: CAISEGTYSYEQYF; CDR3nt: TGTGCCATCAGTGAGGGGACATACTCCTACGAGCAGTACTTC
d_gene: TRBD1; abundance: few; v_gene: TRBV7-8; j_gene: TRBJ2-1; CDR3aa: CASSLRGSSPYNEQFF; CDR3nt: TGTGCCAGCAGCCTCAGGGGGAGTAGCCCCTACAATGAGCAGTTCTTC
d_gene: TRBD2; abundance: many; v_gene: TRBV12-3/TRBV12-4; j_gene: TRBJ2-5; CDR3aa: CASSLARLAEETQYF; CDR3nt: TGTGCCAGCAGTTTAGCGAGACTAGCAGAGGAGACCCAGTACTTC
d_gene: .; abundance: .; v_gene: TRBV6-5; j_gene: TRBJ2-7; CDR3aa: CASSYLPRALYEQYF; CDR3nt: TGTGCCAGCAGTTACTTACCCAGGGCACTATACGAGCAGTACTTC
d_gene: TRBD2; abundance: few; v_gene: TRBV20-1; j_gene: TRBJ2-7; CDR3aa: CSARGYVTSVEQYF; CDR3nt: TGCAGTGCTAGAGGTTACGTGACTAGCGTCGAGCAGTACTTC
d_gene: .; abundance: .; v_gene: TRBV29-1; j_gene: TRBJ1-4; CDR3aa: CSALVGGGGSEKLFF; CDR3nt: TGCAGCGCTCTAGTCGGGGGTGGGGGATCTGAAAAACTGTTTTTT
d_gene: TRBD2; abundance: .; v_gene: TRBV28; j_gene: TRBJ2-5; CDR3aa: CASSFAGGVQETQYF; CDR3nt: TGTGCCAGCAGTTTCGCGGGAGGAGTACAAGAGACCCAGTACTTC
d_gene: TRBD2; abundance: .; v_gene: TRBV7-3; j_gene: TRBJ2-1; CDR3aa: CASSPPGISGSSEQFF; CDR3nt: TGTGCCAGCAGCCCACCCGGGATTAGCGGGAGTAGTGAGCAGTTCTTC
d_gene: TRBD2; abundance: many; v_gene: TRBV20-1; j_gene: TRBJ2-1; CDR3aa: CSARDVTGTSGYNEQFF; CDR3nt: TGCAGTGCTAGAGATGTTACGGGGACTAGCGGTTACAATGAGCAGTTCTTC
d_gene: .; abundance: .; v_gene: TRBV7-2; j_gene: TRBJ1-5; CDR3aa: CASSLGIGSNQPQHF; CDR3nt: TGTGCCAGCAGCTTAGGGATTGGGAGCAATCAGCCCCAGCATTTT
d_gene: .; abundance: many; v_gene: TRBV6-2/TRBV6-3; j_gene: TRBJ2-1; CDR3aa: CASSFPQRPGNNEQFF; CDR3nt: TGTGCCAGCAGTTTCCCTCAGCGCCCGGGGAACAATGAGCAGTTCTTC
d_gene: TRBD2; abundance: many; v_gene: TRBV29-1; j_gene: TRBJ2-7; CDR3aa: CSVEDAGGSYEQYF; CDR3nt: TGCAGCGTTGAGGATGCGGGAGGTTCATACGAGCAGTACTTC
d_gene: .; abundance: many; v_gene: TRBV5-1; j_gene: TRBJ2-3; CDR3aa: CASSLGSFTDTQYF; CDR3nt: TGCGCCAGCAGCTTGGGGTCCTTCACAGATACGCAGTATTTT
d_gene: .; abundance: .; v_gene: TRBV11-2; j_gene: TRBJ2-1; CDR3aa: CASSLESGVSYNEQFF; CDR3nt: TGTGCCAGCAGCTTAGAGAGCGGTGTCTCCTACAATGAGCAGTTCTTC
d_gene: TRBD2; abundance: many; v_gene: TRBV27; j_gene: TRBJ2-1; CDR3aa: CASSSGLAGGPRSYNEQFF; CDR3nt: TGTGCCAGCAGCTCGGGACTAGCGGGAGGGCCCCGCTCCTACAATGAGCAGTTCTTC
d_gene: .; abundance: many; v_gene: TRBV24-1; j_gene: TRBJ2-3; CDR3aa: CATSLPGISTDTQYF; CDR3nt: TGTGCCACCAGCCTTCCCGGGATTAGCACAGATACGCAGTATTTT
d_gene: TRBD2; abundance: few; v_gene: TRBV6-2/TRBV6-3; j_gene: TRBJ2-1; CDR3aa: CASKALAVDNEQFF; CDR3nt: TGTGCCAGCAAGGCACTAGCGGTAGACAATGAGCAGTTCTTC
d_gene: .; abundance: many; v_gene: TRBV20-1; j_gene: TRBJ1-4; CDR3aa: CSARDGLWGGEEKLFF; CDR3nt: TGCAGTGCTAGAGATGGTCTGTGGGGAGGAGAAGAAAAACTGTTTTTT
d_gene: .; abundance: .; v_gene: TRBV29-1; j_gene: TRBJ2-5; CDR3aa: CSVDTRRQETQYF; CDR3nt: TGCAGCGTTGATACTAGAAGGCAAGAGACCCAGTACTTC
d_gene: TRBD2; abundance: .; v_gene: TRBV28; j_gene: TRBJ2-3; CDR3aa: CASSSGTSGFTSTDTQYF; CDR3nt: TGTGCCAGCAGTTCGGGGACTAGCGGGTTTACTAGCACAGATACGCAGTATTTT
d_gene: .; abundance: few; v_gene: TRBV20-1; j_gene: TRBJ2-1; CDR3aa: CSAHSTLSYNEQFF; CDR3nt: TGCAGTGCTCATTCTACGTTGTCCTACAATGAGCAGTTCTTC
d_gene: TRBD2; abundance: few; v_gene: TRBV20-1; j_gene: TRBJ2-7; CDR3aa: CSARGGSGGRYEQYF; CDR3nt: TGCAGTGCTAGGGGCGGGAGTGGCGGACGGTACGAGCAGTACTTC
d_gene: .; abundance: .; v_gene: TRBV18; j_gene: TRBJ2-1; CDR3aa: CAVGLGYNEQFF; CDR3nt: TGTGCCGTAGGTTTAGGGTACAATGAGCAGTTCTTC
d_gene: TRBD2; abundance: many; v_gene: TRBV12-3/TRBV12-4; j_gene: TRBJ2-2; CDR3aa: CASSLVLLTPLAGITNTGELFF; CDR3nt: TGTGCCAGCAGTTTAGTCCTACTCACCCCCCTAGCGGGTATCACGAACACCGGGGAGCTGTTTTTT
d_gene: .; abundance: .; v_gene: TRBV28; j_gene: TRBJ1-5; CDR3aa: CASIRRTGYSNQPQHF; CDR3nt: TGTGCCAGCATTCGTAGGACTGGGTATAGCAATCAGCCCCAGCATTTT
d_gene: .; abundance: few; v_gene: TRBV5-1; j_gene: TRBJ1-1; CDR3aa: CASSPPRGAALNTEAFF; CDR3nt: TGCGCCAGCAGCCCCCCCCGCGGGGCAGCACTTAACACTGAAGCTTTCTTT
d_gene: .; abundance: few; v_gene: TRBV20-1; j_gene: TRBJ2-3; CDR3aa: CSARADPDTQYF; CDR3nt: TGCAGTGCTAGAGCAGATCCAGATACGCAGTATTTT
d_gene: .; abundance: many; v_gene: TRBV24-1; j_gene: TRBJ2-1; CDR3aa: CATSAPWVTGGNEQFF; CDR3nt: TGTGCCACCAGTGCCCCTTGGGTCACAGGAGGCAATGAGCAGTTCTTC
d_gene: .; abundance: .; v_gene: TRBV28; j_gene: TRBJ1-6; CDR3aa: CPRGGVNSPLHF; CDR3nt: TGTCCCAGGGGAGGGGTAAATTCACCCCTCCACTTT
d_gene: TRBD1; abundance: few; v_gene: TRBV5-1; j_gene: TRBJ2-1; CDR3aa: CASSLESRGRPPGNEQFF; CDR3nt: TGCGCCAGCAGCTTGGAGAGCAGGGGGCGTCCCCCAGGCAATGAGCAGTTCTTC
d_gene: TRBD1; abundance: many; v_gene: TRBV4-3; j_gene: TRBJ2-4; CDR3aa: CASSPSTGWVKNIQYF; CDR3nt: TGCGCCAGCAGCCCCTCGACAGGGTGGGTCAAAAACATTCAGTACTTC
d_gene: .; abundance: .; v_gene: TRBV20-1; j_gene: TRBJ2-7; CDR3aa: CSATASVIAKYYEQYF; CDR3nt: TGCAGTGCTACGGCTAGCGTCATAGCCAAATACTACGAGCAGTACTTC
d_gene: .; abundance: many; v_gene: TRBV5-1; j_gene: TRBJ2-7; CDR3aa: CASKPPPGGVGDEQYF; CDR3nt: TGCGCCAGCAAACCCCCTCCTGGCGGGGTGGGGGACGAGCAGTACTTC
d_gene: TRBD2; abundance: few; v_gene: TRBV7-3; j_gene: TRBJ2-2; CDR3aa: CASSLTGGTSGAPRELFF; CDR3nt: TGTGCCAGCAGCTTAACGGGGGGGACTAGCGGGGCCCCCCGGGAGCTGTTTTTT
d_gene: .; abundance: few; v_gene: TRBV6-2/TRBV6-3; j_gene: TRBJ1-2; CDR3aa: CASTTGSYGYTF; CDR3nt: TGTGCCAGCACTACAGGGTCCTATGGCTACACCTTC
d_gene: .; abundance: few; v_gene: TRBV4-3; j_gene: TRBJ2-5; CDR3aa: CASSQVRAAQETQYF; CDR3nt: TGCGCCAGCAGCCAAGTTAGGGCAGCTCAAGAGACCCAGTACTTC
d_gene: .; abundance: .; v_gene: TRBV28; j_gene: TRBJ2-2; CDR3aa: CASSLDGRSNTGELFF; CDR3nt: TGTGCCAGCAGTTTAGACGGACGTTCGAACACCGGGGAGCTGTTTTTT
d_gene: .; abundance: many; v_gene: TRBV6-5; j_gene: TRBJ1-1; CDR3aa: CASSYSGRLGAEAFF; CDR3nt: TGTGCCAGCAGTTACTCGGGCAGGTTAGGGGCTGAAGCTTTCTTT